Sequencing of this T cell receptor beta chain was carried out in a study of CD8+CD57+ T cells in acquired aplastic anemia. Whole-study findings and limits: Almost 30 CD8+ CDR3 sequences occurred in both the patients and the controls.

This CDR3 is 13 amino acids long. V was pared by 6 bases and J by 5 bases, with 10 bases between. CDR1 and CDR2 from the germline V gene are SGHTA and FQGNSA. The use of genomic DNA as template underpinned the TCR beta VDJ and CDR3 profiling. From the reads, TCRdb called clonotypes with MiXCR, one entry per CDR3 protein. The data show about 64,000 distinct CDR3 sequences, over 45% seen once. For this clonotype: Antigen: not known.

The sample taken for sequencing was sorted CD4+, CD8+, or CD8+CD57+ T cells (not recorded which) from PBMCs. The TCR was taken from a human donor in good health, serving as a control. This rearrangement joins TRBV7-2 to TRBJ2-2; D perhaps matches TRBD1 (5 bases). Here the CDR3 reads CASRPGITGELFF. The CDR3 DNA sequence: TGTGCCAGCAGGCCAGGGATAACCGGGGAGCTGTTTTTT.